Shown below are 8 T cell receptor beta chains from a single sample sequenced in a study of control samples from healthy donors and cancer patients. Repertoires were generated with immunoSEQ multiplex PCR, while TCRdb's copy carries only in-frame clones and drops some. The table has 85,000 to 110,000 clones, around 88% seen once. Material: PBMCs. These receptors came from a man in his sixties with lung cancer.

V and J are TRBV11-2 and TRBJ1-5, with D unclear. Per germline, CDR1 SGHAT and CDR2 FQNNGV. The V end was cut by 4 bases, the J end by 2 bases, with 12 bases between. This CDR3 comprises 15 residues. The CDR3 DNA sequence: TGTGCCAGCAGCTCGGGGTTCCTGGGCAATCAGCCCCAGCATTTT. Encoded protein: CASSSGFLGNQPQHF.

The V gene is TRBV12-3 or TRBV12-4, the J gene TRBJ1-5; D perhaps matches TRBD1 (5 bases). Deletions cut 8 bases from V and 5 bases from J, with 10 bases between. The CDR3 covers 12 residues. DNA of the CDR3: TGTGCCAGCCAGGGCGGGGATCAGCCCCAGCATTTT. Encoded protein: CASQGGDQPQHF.

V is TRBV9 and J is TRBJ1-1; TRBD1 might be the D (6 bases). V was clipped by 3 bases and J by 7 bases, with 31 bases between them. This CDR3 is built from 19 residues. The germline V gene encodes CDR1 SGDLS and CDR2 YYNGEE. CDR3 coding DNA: TGTGCCAGCAGCGGATGGCGAGGGGGGGCGCGAACCCGGAGTGATGAAGCTTTCTTT. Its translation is CASSGWRGGARTRSDEAFF.

This CDR3 reads CASSEGGGAPDTQYF. The CDR3 DNA is TGTGCCAGCAGTGAAGGCGGGGGGGCCCCAGATACGCAGTATTTT. The chain is built from TRBV6-4 and TRBJ2-3; 9 bases fit TRBD2. The CDR3 has 15 residues. The germline V gene has CDR1 MRHNA and CDR2 SNTAGT. V trimming: 3 bases; J trimming: 4 bases; junction bases outside the gene matches: 5.

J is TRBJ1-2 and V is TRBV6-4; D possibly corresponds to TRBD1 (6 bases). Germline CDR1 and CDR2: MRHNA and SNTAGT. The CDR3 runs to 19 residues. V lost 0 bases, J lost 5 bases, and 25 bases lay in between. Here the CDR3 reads CASSDSSGQGPVKVYGYTF. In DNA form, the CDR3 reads TGTGCCAGCAGTGACTCATCAGGGCAGGGGCCAGTAAAGGTATATGGCTACACCTTC.

CDR3 loop: CASSLQGNTGELFF. Written as DNA, the CDR3 is TGCGCCAGCAGCTTGCAGGGGAACACCGGGGAGCTGTTTTTT. The genes are TRBV5-1 and TRBJ2-2; D perhaps matches TRBD1 (5 bases). This CDR3 has 14 residues. The V end lost 1 base, the J end lost 1 base, and 5 bases lay between the germline ends. Germline V lookup: CDR1 SGHRS, CDR2 YFSETQ.

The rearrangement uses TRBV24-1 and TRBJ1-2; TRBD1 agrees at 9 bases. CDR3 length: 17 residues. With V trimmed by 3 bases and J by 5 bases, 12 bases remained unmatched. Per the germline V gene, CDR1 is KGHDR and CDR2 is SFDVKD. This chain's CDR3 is CATSDQTGQGPIYGYTF. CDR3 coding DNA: TGTGCCACCAGTGATCAGACCGGACAGGGGCCGATATATGGCTACACCTTC.

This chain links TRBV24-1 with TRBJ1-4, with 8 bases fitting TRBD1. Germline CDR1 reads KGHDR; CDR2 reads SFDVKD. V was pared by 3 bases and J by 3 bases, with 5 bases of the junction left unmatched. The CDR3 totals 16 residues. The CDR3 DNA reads TGTGCCACCAGTGATAGGCGACAGGGGCCTAATGAAAAACTGTTTTTT. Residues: CATSDRRQGPNEKLFF.